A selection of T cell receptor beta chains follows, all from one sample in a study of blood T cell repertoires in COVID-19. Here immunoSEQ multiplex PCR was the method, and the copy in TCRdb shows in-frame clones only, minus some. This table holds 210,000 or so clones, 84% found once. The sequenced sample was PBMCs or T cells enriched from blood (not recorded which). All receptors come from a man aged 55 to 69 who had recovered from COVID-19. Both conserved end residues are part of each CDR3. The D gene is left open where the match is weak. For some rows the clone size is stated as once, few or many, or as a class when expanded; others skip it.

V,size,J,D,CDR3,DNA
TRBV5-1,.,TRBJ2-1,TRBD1,CASSPTRGTGDEQFF,TGCGCCAGCTCCCCCACCCGAGGGACAGGGGATGAGCAGTTCTTC
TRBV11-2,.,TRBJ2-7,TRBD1,CASSSALDRGGEQYF,TGTGCCAGCAGCTCAGCCTTGGACAGGGGTGGCGAGCAGTACTTC
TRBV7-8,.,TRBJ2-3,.,CASSLLGLPKTTDTQYF,TGTGCCAGCAGCTTATTGGGGCTACCGAAGACCACAGATACGCAGTATTTT
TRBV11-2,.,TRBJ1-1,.,CASSPRDWVNTEAFF,TGTGCCAGCAGCCCCAGGGACTGGGTGAACACTGAAGCTTTCTTT
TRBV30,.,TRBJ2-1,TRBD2,CAWSKWRGTSAHNEQFF,TGTGCCTGGAGTAAATGGCGGGGGACTAGCGCCCACAATGAGCAGTTCTTC
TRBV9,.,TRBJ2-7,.,CASSPTVSSYEQYF,TGTGCCAGCAGCCCGACTGTGAGCTCCTACGAGCAGTACTTC
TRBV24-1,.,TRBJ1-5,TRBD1,CATSDPGQGASQPQHF,TGTGCCACCAGTGACCCGGGACAGGGGGCGAGTCAGCCCCAGCATTTT
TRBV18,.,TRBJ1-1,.,CASSPGGEAFF,TGTGCCAGCTCACCGGGGGGTGAAGCTTTCTTT
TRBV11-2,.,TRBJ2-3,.,CASSSLLTDTQYF,TGTGCCAGCAGCTCCCTACTCACAGATACGCAGTATTTT
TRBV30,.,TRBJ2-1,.,CAWSQNYNEQFF,TGTGCCTGGAGTCAAAACTACAATGAGCAGTTCTTC
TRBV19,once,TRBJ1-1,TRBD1,CASTPPGTGLTEAFF,TGTGCCAGTACCCCCCCCGGGACAGGGCTCACTGAAGCTTTCTTT
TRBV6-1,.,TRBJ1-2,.,CASSDLRGPTNYGYTF,TGTGCCAGCAGTGACCTCAGGGGACCCACGAACTATGGCTACACCTTC
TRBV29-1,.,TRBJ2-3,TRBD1,CSVDRGGTDTQYF,TGCAGCGTCGACAGGGGAGGCACAGATACGCAGTATTTT
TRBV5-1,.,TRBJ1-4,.,CASSRNPGSTNEKLFF,TGCGCCAGCAGCCGTAACCCGGGGTCAACGAATGAAAAACTGTTTTTT
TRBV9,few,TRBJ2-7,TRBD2,CASSASGGASYEQYF,TGTGCCAGCAGCGCCAGCGGGGGCGCCTCCTACGAGCAGTACTTC
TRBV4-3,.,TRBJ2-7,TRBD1,CASSHGTGKLYEQYF,TGCGCCAGCAGCCACGGGACAGGAAAACTCTACGAGCAGTACTTC
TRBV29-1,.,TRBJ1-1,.,CSVSTVGEAFF,TGCAGCGTATCAACGGTCGGTGAAGCTTTCTTT
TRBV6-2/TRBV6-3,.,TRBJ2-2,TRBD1,CASSSTGTGELFF,TGTGCCAGCAGTTCGACAGGGACCGGGGAGCTGTTTTTT
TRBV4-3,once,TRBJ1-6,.,CASSQASGAWSPLHF,TGCGCCAGCAGCCAAGCGTCAGGGGCATGGTCACCCCTCCACTTT
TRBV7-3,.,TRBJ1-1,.,CASSLIRAQGNTEAFF,TGTGCCAGCAGCTTAATCCGCGCCCAGGGGAACACTGAAGCTTTCTTT
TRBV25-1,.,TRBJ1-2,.,CASSPSAGLGYYGYTF,TGTGCCAGCAGTCCATCAGCAGGTTTGGGTTACTATGGCTACACCTTC
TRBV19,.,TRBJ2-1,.,CASSMYGVGQFF,TGTGCCAGTAGTATGTACGGGGTGGGTCAGTTCTTC
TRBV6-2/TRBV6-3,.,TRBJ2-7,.,CASSRGLGPYEQYF,TGTGCCAGCAGCCGCGGACTTGGACCCTACGAGCAGTACTTC
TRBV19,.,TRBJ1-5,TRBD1,CASSILGQGGNQPQHF,TGTGCCAGTAGTATCCTCGGACAGGGAGGCAATCAGCCCCAGCATTTT